Sequencing of this T cell receptor beta chain was carried out in a study of T cell responses to AZD1222 COVID-19 vaccine (dated by TCRdb to about 2021). Regarding the study in general: AZD1222 recipients given second doses at about 4 weeks or at about 12 weeks were pooled, since spike-specific TCR depth and breadth were not found to differ between the two schedules. TCR sequencing covered 230 to 250 trial participants: 207 given two doses of AZD1222 and approximately 26 given two doses of MenACWY control vaccine. Trial participants were enrolled by age into subgroups of 18-55, 56-69 and 70-plus years, and around 140, 26 and 57 TCR-sequenced participants, respectively, were included in these subgroups. Broad study findings and their caveats: Because no day 14 peak-response samples were available, repertoires were characterized only after the peak T cell response. Spike-specific TCR breadth and depth rose significantly after two AZD1222 doses compared with day 0 and with MenACWY recipients. Participants were mostly white British, with more females than males. The authors suggested clonal diversity may have been underestimated. Only a handful of AZD1222 recipients were SARS-CoV-2 seropositive at baseline, limiting conclusions about previously exposed vaccinees. In the small 56-69-year group, the increase in depth fell short of significance, most likely because of low power. Nearly half of unique spike-specific TCRs reportedly recognized epitopes outside regions mutated in the B.1.351 and B.1.1.7 variants. Vaccine-associated CD4 TCRs spanned the whole spike protein, with dominant responses in regions 160-218 and 743-854.

In the paper's terms, the time point label means: baseline before first vaccination. Vaccinee samples came from UK trials COV001 and COV002, including a single-blind randomized controlled phase 2/3 trial of AZD1222 (ChAdOx1 nCoV-19) in healthy adults. Trial participant PBMC samples were collected at day 0 and day 28 after the second dose for TCRbeta chain sequencing. Notes on this clone: Its recognized antigen is unknown. It has no much larger one-base neighbor in the sample; base qualities were not kept.

The CDR3 regions of human TCRbeta chains were analyzed by immunosequencing. Turning to the authors' computational methods: Repertoire TCRs were checked for matches against a reference library of SARS-CoV-2-specific TCRs that had been generated using the MIRA antigen-specificity platform. Breadth meant the fraction of unique TCRs that were SARS-CoV-2-associated, whereas depth meant the fraction of total T cells that were SARS-CoV-2-associated. Using the MIRA data, each spike-specific TCR was assigned both to the spike region to which the TCR was reactive and to a CD4 or CD8 class. Log10-transformed breadth and depth values were compared by one-way ANOVA with Sidak's multiple comparisons tests. TCRdb retrieved this table from immuneACCESS and kept in-frame rearrangements only. Not all clones are present; in checked studies, unresolved V genes account for under half, and no reason is known for the remainder. That table gives V, J and clone size, and the DNA gave D and trimming. The sample data list around 180,000 clones, and approximately 94% of these were observed just once. The ten largest make up roughly 9.8% of the sample.

CDR1 and CDR2, per the germline V gene (reference sequence), are PRHDT and FYEKMQ. Deletion took 5 bases off V and 8 bases off J, with a span of 22 bases between the germline ends. The CDR3, cysteine through phenylalanine, is 16 amino acids long. Only the CDR3 DNA is retained, 48 bases long and in frame from the first base. The specimen comprised peripheral blood, sampled on day 0 of AZD1222 vaccination. The clonotype was recovered from an adult in good health. This sequence uses TRBV13 and TRBJ2-1; the D gene is perhaps TRBD2, from 5 matching bases. The DNA sequence is as follows: TGTGCCAGCAGCCCGCCGAGCGGCCGTCTAAGGGATGAGCAGTTCTTC. It is translated as CASSPPSGRLRDEQFF.